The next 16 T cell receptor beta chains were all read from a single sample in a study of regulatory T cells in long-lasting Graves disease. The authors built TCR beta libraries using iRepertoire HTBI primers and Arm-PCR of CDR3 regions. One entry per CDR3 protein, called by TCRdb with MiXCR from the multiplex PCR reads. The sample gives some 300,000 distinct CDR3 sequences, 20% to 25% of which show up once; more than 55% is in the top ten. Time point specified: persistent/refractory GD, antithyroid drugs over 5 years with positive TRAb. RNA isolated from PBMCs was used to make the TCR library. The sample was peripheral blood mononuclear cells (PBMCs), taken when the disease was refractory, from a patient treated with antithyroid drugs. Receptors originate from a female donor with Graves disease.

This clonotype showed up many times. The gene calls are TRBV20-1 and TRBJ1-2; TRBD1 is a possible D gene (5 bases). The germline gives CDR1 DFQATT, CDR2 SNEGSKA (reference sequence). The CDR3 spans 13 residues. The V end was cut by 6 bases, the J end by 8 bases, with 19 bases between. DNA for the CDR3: TGCAGTGCCACTTATCCGGGACTGGCCGGCTACACCTTC. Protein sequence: CSATYPGLAGYTF.

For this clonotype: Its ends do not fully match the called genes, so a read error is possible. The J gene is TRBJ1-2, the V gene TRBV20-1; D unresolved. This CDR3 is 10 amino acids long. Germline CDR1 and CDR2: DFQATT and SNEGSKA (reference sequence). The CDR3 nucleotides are TGTCTGGTTGGGGAATATGGCTACACCTTC. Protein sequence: CLVGEYGYTF.

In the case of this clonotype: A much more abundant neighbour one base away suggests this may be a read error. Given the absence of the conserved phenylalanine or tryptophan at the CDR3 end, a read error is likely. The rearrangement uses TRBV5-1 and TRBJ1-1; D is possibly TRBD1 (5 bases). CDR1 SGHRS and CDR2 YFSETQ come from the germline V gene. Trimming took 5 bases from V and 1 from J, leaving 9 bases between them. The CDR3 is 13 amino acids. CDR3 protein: CASRGEGNTEAFS. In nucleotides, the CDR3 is TGCGCCAGCAGAGGGGAGGGGAACACTGAAGCTTTCTCT.

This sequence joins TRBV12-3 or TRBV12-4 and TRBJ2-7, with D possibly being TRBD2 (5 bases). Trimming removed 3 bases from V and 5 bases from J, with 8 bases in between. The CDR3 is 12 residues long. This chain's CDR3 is CASSFLEDEQYF. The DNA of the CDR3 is TGTGCCAGCAGTTTTCTGGAGGACGAGCAGTACTTC.

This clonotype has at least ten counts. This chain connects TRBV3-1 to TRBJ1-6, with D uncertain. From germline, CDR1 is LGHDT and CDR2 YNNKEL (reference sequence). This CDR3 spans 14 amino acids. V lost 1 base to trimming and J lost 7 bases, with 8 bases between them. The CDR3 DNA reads TGTGCCAGCAGCCAAGCCTATGGCAATTCACCCCTCCACTTT. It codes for CASSQAYGNSPLHF.

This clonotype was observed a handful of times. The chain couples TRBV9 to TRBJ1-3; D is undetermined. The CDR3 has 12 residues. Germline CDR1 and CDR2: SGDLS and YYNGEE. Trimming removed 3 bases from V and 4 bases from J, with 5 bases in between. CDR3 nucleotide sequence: TGTGCCAGCAGCGCCCGGGGAAACACCATATATTTT. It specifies CASSARGNTIYF.

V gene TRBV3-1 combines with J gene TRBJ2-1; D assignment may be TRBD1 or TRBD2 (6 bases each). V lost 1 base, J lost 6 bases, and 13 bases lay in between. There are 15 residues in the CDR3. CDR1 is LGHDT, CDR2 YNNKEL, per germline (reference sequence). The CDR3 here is CASSQVGAEGNEQFF. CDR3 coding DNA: TGTGCCAGCAGCCAAGTGGGGGCGGAGGGCAATGAGCAGTTCTTC.

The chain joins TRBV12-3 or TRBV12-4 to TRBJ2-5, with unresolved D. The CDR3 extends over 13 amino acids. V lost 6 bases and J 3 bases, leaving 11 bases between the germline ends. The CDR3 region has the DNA TGTGCCAGCAGCCAGCATGAGGAAGAGACCCAGTACTTC. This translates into CASSQHEEETQYF.

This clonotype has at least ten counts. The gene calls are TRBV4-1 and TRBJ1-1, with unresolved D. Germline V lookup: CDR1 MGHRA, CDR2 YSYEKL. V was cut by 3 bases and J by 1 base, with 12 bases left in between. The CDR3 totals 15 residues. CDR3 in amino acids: CASSHIPTENTEAFF. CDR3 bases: TGCGCCAGCAGCCACATACCAACAGAGAACACTGAAGCTTTCTTT.

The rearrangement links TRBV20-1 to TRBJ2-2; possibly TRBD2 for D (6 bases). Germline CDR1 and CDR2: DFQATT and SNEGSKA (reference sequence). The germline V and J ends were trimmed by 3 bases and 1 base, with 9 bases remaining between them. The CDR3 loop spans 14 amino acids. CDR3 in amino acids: CSARASENTGELFF. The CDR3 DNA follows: TGCAGTGCTAGGGCTAGCGAGAACACCGGGGAGCTGTTTTTT.

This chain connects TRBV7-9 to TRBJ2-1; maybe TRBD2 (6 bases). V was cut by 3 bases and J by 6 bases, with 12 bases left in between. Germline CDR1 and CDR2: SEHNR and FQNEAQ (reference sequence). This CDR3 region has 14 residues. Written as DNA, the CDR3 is TGTGCCAGCAGCTTTAGCGGTTCAACCAATGAGCAGTTCTTC. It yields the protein CASSFSGSTNEQFF.

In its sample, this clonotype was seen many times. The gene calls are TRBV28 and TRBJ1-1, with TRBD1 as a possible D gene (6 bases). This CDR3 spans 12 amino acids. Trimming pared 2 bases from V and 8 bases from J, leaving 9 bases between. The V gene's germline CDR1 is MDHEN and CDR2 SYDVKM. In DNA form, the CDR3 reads TGTGCCAGCAGTTTAGGACAGTCCGAAGCTTTCTTT. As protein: CASSLGQSEAFF.

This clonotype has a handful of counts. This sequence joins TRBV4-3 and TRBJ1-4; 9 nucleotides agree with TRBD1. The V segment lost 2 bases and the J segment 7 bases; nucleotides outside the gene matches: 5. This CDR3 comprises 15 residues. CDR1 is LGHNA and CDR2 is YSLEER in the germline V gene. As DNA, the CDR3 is TGCGCCAGCAGCCAACTAGACAGGGGGGGTGAAAAACTGTTTTTT. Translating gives CASSQLDRGGEKLFF.

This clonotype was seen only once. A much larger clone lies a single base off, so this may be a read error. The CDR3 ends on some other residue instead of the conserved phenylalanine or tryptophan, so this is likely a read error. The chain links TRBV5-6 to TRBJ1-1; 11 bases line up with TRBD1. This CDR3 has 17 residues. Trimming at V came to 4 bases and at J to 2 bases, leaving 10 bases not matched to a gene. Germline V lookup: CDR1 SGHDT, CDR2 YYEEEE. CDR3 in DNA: TGTGCCAGCAGCCACCGGACAGGGGGCGCGGGAAACACTGAAGCTTTCCTT. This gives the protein CASSHRTGGAGNTEAFL.

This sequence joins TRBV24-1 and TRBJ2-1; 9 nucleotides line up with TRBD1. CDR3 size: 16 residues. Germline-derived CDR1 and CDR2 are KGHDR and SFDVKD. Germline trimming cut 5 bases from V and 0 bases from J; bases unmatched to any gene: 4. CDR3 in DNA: TGTGCCACCAGTGGGCCGGGACAGGGCTCCTACAATGAGCAGTTCTTC. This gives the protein CATSGPGQGSYNEQFF.

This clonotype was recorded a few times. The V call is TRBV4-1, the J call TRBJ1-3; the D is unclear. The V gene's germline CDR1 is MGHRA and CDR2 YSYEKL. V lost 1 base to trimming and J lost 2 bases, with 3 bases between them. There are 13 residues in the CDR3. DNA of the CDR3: TGCGCCAGCAGCCAAGGACCTGGAAACACCATATATTTT. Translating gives CASSQGPGNTIYF.